Each of the 17 T cell receptor beta chains below was sequenced from the same sample in a study of early T cells in non-severe SARS-CoV-2 infection (dated by TCRdb to the early 2020s). Libraries were made using 5' RACE. The sequencing machine was a NextSeq 500. TCRdb cleaned the public reads at Q25 with fastp, built clones with MiXCR and kept in-frame beta chains. Every distinct CDR3 protein forms one entry, paired with its most common genes and DNA. This sample is represented by fewer than 100,000 distinct CDR3 sequences; approximately 12% of them were singletons. The ten largest clones take up about 3.4% of the sample. The sample consisted of whole blood. The receptor source for this set is an adult who was a healthcare worker with PCR-confirmed SARS-CoV-2 infection or an uninfected control (not recorded which).

The chain carries TRBV18 and TRBJ2-7, with 14 bases matching TRBD2. The germline gives CDR1 KGHSH, CDR2 LQKENI. V was pared by 3 bases and J by 6 bases, with 16 bases of the junction left unmatched. This CDR3 comprises 19 residues. CDR3 loop: CASSPRYRTGTSGRGEQYF. CDR3 DNA: TGTGCCAGCTCACCCAGATACCGTACCGGGACTAGCGGGAGAGGCGAGCAGTACTTC.

Ten or more counts support this clonotype. This chain joins TRBV18 and TRBJ1-4; TRBD1 aligns across 9 bases. The junction had 3 bases not matched to a gene; V was cut back by 5 bases and J by 5 bases. Per the germline V gene, CDR1 is KGHSH and CDR2 is LQKENI. CDR3 size: 14 residues. CDR3 coding DNA: TGTGCCAGCTCAGAGGGGACAGGGAATGAAAAACTGTTTTTT. Translation gives CASSEGTGNEKLFF.

This clonotype was detected many times. This sequence joins TRBV10-3 and TRBJ1-5; 8 bases match TRBD1. Germline V gives CDR1 ENHRY, CDR2 SYGVKD. J gave up 8 bases and V 6 bases, and 6 bases lay outside the gene matches. The CDR3 loop spans 13 amino acids. Here the CDR3 reads CAIRGTGREPQHF. The CDR3 nucleotides read TGTGCCATCAGGGGGACAGGTCGCGAGCCCCAGCATTTT.

Ten or more counts support this clonotype. This chain connects TRBV12-3 or TRBV12-4 to TRBJ1-6; TRBD1 aligns across 7 bases. CDR3 length equals 14 residues. J was trimmed by 9 bases and V by 8 bases; bases with no gene match: 10. CDR3 bases: TGTGCCAGCCAGTCAGGGACAGTTGCTTCACCCCTCCACTTT. It specifies CASQSGTVASPLHF.

This rearrangement joins TRBV27 to TRBJ2-7; D is uncertain. This CDR3 spans 14 amino acids. Looked up from germline, CDR1 is MNHEY and CDR2 is SMNVEV (reference sequence). The ends were cut back, 2 bases at V and 5 bases at J, with 13 bases in the middle. CDR3 sequence (DNA): TGTGCCAGCAGTTTAACCGGGCCCCCCCACGAGCAGTACTTC. Translating gives CASSLTGPPHEQYF.

This clonotype was counted between two and nine times. V usage is TRBV7-2 and J usage is TRBJ2-1; TRBD2 is a possible D gene (6 bases). Germline CDR1 is SGHTA and CDR2 is FQGNSA. V lost 10 bases, J lost 8 bases, and 21 bases lay in between. This CDR3 is 14 amino acids long. The CDR3 DNA reads as TGTGCCACCGGGTGGGGCGGAGGGACGGATGAGCAGTTCTTC. This gives the protein CATGWGGGTDEQFF. Looking up the rest from reference TRBV7-2 and TRBJ2-1 gives the full variable domain: GAGVSQSPSNKVTEKGKDVELRCDPISGHTALYWYRQSLGQGLEFLIYFQGNSAPDKSGLPSDRFSAERTGGSVSTLTIQRTQQEDSAVYLCATGWGGGTDEQFFGPGTRLTVL.

The chain uses TRBV4-1 and TRBJ2-7, with D hard to call. Germline loops: CDR1 MGHRA, CDR2 YSYEKL. This CDR3 has 11 residues. The V end lost 5 bases, the J end lost 5 bases, and 7 bases lay between the germline ends. The CDR3 sequence: CASSNTDEQYF. CDR3 DNA: TGCGCCAGCAGCAACACAGACGAGCAGTACTTC.

This clonotype was counted ten times or more. The J gene is TRBJ2-3, the V gene TRBV29-1; no clear D. The CDR3 sequence is 15 residues long. V gave up 0 bases and J gave up 1 base, with 11 bases separating them. Germline CDR1 reads SQVTM; CDR2 reads ANQGSEA. CDR3 loop: CSVEDGKVGTDTQYF. CDR3 in DNA: TGCAGCGTTGAAGATGGGAAGGTGGGCACAGATACGCAGTATTTT.

The rearrangement links TRBV28 to TRBJ2-5; 11 bases map to TRBD1. In germline, CDR1 is MDHEN, CDR2 SYDVKM. The V and J ends lost 4 bases and 4 bases, in that order; junction bases with no gene match: 11. The CDR3 is 17 residues long. CDR3 sequence: CASSSFIPGTGGETQYF. The CDR3 DNA reads TGTGCCAGCAGTTCGTTTATACCCGGGACAGGGGGAGAGACCCAGTACTTC.

This clonotype was found many times. V gene TRBV12-3 or TRBV12-4 combines with J gene TRBJ1-5, with D unresolved. The CDR3 has 11 residues. The V end was cut by 6 bases, the J end by 4 bases, with 4 bases between. Written as DNA, the CDR3 is TGTGCCAGCAGCCTGAATCAGCCCCAGCATTTT. As protein: CASSLNQPQHF.

This clonotype was seen at least ten times. The chain couples TRBV27 to TRBJ1-5, with unresolved D. Germline V gene lookup returns CDR1 MNHEY and CDR2 SMNVEV (reference sequence). Trimming removed 6 bases from V and 1 base from J, with 10 bases in between. CDR3 length equals 14 residues. The CDR3 protein is CASRRTGSNQPQHF. CDR3 sequence (DNA): TGTGCCAGCAGGCGGACGGGCAGCAATCAGCCCCAGCATTTT.

In this sample, this clonotype turned up many times. This chain connects TRBV11-1 to TRBJ2-7; TRBD2 matches 7 bases. The CDR3 covers 14 residues. Germline V gene sequence: CDR1 SGHAT, CDR2 FQDESV (reference sequence). J was trimmed by 2 bases and V by 3 bases; bases with no gene match: 4. The CDR3, as DNA: TGTGCCAGCAGCTTCCTAGCGGCTACCTACGAGCAGTACTTC. Translation gives CASSFLAATYEQYF.

This clonotype was seen a handful of times. The genes are TRBV7-2 and TRBJ2-2; 10 nucleotides align to TRBD2. V gave up 2 bases and J gave up 6 bases; unmatched junction bases: 6. Germline lookup yields CDR1 SGHTA and CDR2 FQGNSA. This CDR3 has 16 amino acids. CDR3 in DNA: TGTGCCAGCAGCTTAATTCCCGGGACTAGCGCCGGGGAGCTGTTTTTT. Residues: CASSLIPGTSAGELFF.

In its sample, this clonotype was seen a few times. The CDR3 is CASRPRGPSNQPQHF. CDR3 bases: TGTGCCAGCAGGCCCCGGGGGCCGAGCAATCAGCCCCAGCATTTT. The chain carries TRBV28 and TRBJ1-5; D possibly corresponds to TRBD1 (6 bases). Between the trimmed V and J ends, which lost 6 bases and 1 base, there was a span of 13 bases. Per the germline V gene, CDR1 is MDHEN and CDR2 is SYDVKM. There are 15 residues in the CDR3.

The chain links TRBV12-3 or TRBV12-4 to TRBJ2-7, with D possibly called TRBD1 or TRBD2 (5 bases each). V was shortened by 8 bases and J by 2 bases, with 10 bases between the two germline ends. The CDR3 loop spans 12 amino acids. The CDR3 nucleotides read TGTGCCAGCCGGGACGTTGCCTACGAGCAGTACTTC. Translating gives CASRDVAYEQYF.

This rearrangement joins TRBV12-3 or TRBV12-4 to TRBJ2-1; D is uncertain. Trimming pared 4 bases from V and 2 bases from J, leaving 12 bases between. This CDR3 contains 15 residues. This chain's CDR3 is CASSYRRVPYNEQFF. In DNA, the CDR3 is TGTGCCAGCAGTTACCGTCGGGTCCCCTACAATGAGCAGTTCTTC.

V and J are TRBV4-1 and TRBJ2-7, with 8 nucleotides matching TRBD2. Germline assignment: CDR1 MGHRA and CDR2 YSYEKL. This CDR3 comprises 15 residues. The V segment lost 5 bases and the J segment 5 bases; nucleotides outside the gene matches: 11. The CDR3, as DNA: TGCGCCAGCAGCAAAGGAGCGGGAGAGATTAACGAGCAGTACTTC. Residues: CASSKGAGEINEQYF.